The clone carrying this T cell receptor (beta chain) was picked up many times. Its matching antigen is unknown. Amplification of TCR beta CDR3 regions was performed using RNA transcripts as template. HTBI primers drove first-round RT-PCR of the TCR CDR3. TCRdb processed the multiplex PCR reads anew with MiXCR; each CDR3 protein has one entry. The table includes hundreds of thousands of distinct CDR3 sequences, roughly 40% detected once. The record originates from a study of T cells in Graves' hyperthyroidism and ophthalmopathy. Study-level findings and limits: A model of 13 V-J features distinguished ophthalmopathy from stable hyperthyroidism. Among thyroid clonotypes expanded above 0.001, most also appeared in blood.

The CDR3 is 16 residues long. CDR1 and CDR2 from the germline V gene are SGHVS and FQNEAQ. Deletions cut 0 bases from V and 4 bases from J, with 15 bases between. Every diagnosis used clinical symptoms, serum thyroxine and TRAb, thyroid ultrasound and orbital computed tomography. V and J are TRBV7-8 and TRBJ2-5, with D perhaps matching TRBD1 (5 bases). Source material: blood. The TCR comes from a man between 18 and 29 years old with Graves' hyperthyroidism. CDR3 nucleotides: TGTGCCAGCAGCTTAGCGCTAGAGGACAACGGAGAGACCCAGTACTTC. Translation: CASSLALEDNGETQYF.